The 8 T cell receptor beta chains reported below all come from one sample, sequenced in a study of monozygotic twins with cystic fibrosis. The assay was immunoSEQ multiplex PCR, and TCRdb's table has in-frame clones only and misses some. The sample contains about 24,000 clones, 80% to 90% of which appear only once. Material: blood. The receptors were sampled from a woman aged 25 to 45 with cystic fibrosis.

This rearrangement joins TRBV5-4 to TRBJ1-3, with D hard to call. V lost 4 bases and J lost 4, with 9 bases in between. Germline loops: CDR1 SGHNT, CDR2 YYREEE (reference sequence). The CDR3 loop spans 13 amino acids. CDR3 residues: CASSTGRGNTIYF. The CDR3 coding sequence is TGTGCCAGCAGCACCGGACGGGGAAACACCATATATTTT. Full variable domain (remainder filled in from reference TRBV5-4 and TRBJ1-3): ETGVTQSPTHLIKTRGQQVTLRCSSQSGHNTVSWYQQALGQGPQFIFQYYREEENGRGNFPPRFSGLQFPNYSSELNVNALELDDSALYLCASSTGRGNTIYFGEGSWLTVV.

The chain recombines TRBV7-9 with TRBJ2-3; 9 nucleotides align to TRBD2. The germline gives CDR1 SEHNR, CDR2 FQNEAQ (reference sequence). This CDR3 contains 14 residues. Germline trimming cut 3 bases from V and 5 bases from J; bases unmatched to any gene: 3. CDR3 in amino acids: CASSFTSGRDTQYF. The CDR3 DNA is TGTGCCAGCAGCTTTACTAGCGGGCGAGATACGCAGTATTTT. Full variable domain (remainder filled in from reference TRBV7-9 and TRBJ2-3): DTGVSQNPRHKITKRGQNVTFRCDPISEHNRLYWYRQTLGQGPEFLTYFQNEAQLEKSRLLSDRFSAERPKGSFSTLEIQRTEQGDSAMYLCASSFTSGRDTQYFGPGTRLTVL.

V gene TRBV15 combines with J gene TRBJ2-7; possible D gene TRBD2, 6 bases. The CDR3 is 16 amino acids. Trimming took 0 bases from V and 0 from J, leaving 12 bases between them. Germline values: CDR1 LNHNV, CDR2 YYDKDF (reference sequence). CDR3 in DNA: TGTGCCACCAGCAGAGATCGGGGCGGGACCTCCTACGAGCAGTACTTC. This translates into CATSRDRGGTSYEQYF. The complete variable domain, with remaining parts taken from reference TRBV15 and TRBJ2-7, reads DAMVIQNPRYQVTQFGKPVTLSCSQTLNHNVMYWYQQKSSQAPKLLFHYYDKDFNNEADTPDNFQSRRPNTSFCFLDIRSPGLGDTAMYLCATSRDRGGTSYEQYFGPGTRLTVT.

CDR3 residues: CASSLDSPAGGTEAFF. Here the CDR3 DNA reads TGTGCCAGCAGCTTGGACAGCCCTGCTGGTGGCACTGAAGCTTTCTTT. This chain joins TRBV5-4 and TRBJ1-1; no reliable D call. Germline V gene data show CDR1 as SGHNT and CDR2 as YYREEE (reference sequence). V was clipped by 0 bases and J by 4 bases, with 16 bases between them. The CDR3 contains 16 residues. Based on the CDR3 plus reference TRBV5-4 and TRBJ1-1, the full variable domain is ETGVTQSPTHLIKTRGQQVTLRCSSQSGHNTVSWYQQALGQGPQFIFQYYREEENGRGNFPPRFSGLQFPNYSSELNVNALELDDSALYLCASSLDSPAGGTEAFFGQGTRLTVV.

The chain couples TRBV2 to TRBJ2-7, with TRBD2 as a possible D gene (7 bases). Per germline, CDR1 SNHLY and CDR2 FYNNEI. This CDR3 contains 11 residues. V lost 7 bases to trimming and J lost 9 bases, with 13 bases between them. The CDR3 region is CASKGGDGQYF. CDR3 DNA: TGTGCCAGCAAAGGGGGGGACGGGCAGTACTTC.

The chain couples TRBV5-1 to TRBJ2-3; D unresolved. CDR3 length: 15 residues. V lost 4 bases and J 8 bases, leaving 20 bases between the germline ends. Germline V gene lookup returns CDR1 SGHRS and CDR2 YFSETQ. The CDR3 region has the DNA TGCGCCAGCAGCGCCGACGGTTCAGGCGCCATTACGCAGTATTTT. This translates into CASSADGSGAITQYF. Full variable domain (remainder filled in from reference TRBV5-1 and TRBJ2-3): KAGVTQTPRYLIKTRGQQVTLSCSPISGHRSVSWYQQTPGQGLQFLFEYFSETQRNKGNFPGRFSGRQFSNSRSEMNVSTLELGDSALYLCASSADGSGAITQYFGPGTRLTVL.

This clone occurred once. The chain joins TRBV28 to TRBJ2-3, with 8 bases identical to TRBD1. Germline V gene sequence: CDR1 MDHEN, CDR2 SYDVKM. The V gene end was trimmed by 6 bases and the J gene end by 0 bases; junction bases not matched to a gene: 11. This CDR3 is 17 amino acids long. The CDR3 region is CASSDPGTGLSTDTQYF. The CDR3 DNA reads TGTGCCAGCAGCGATCCCGGGACAGGCCTTAGCACAGATACGCAGTATTTT.

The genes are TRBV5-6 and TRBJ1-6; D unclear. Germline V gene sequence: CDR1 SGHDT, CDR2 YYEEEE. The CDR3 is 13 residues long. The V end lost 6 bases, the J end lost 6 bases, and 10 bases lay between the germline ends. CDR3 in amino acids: CASNGVSNSPLHF. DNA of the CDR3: TGTGCCAGCAATGGAGTGAGTAATTCACCCCTCCACTTT.